This T cell receptor beta chain stems from a study of blood T cell repertoires in COVID-19 (dated by TCRdb to the early 2020s). Turning to the overall study: Samples from collaborators originated in the United States, Italy and Spain and spanned both the acute and convalescent phases of COVID-19. HLA class I and class II types, where available, came from metadata supplied by the sample provider rather than from assay-based typing. Nearly every sample came with metadata listing a de-identified subject ID, COVID-19 status, age in years and sex. The samples were drawn from two sources: the first 160 participants of the ongoing ImmuneRACE study, and 950 to 1,500 subjects contributed by 6 global collaborators. The dataset comprised deeply sampled blood TCRbeta repertoires from subjects exposed to, actively infected with, or recovered from COVID-19. A freely available public database, intended as a resource for researchers studying the immune response to SARS-CoV-2, is where the repertoires were released. The material from the prospective study consisted of cDNA or gDNA derived from T cells, B-cell-depleted T cells, or PBMCs.

Each collaborating institution followed its own protocols to collect whole blood in K2EDTA tubes. For TCRbeta analysis, collaborators shipped samples as frozen whole blood, isolated PBMCs, or DNA extracted from either of those sample types. Overall study outcomes, separate from this receptor: The amount of clinical and demographic metadata varied by source and participant and was provided uncurated.

Cut back by 3 bases and 8 bases, the V and J ends lie 13 bases apart. Including the terminal cysteine and phenylalanine, the CDR3 comprises 14 residues. The kept DNA is CDR3 alone, 42 bases in frame from the first base. CDR1 SEHNR and CDR2 FQNEAQ are derived from the germline V gene (reference sequence). Remarks on this clone: What this receptor recognizes is not known. Base quality data are lacking; no much larger clone is found one base away.

The immunoSEQ Assay, a bias-controlled multiplex PCR, was used to amplify TCRbeta CDR3 regions from genomic DNA. The source study handled its data this way. The number of nucleated cells in each sample was estimated by amplification of reference gene primers within the assay. Sequence reads were collapsed and filtered to measure the absolute abundance of every unique TCRbeta CDR3 rearrangement. For each sample, productive Simpson clonality was calculated as the square root of Simpson's diversity index over productive rearrangements. The immuneACCESS repertoire file appears here via TCRdb, limited to in-frame rearrangements. These files lack a portion of the clones; in checked studies, under half of the deficit traces to unresolved V genes, and the cause of the others is not known. That table supplies the V and J calls and clone size; D and trimming were determined from the DNA. The sample yields approximately 98,000 clones; 80% to 85% were counted once. 4.1% of the sample comes from the top ten.

The chain is encoded by TRBV7-9 joined to TRBJ1-4; too little of a D gene remains to name it. The clonotype originates from a man aged 55 to 69 with acute or convalescent COVID-19. Sequenced sample: peripheral blood. The CDR3 region: CASSLQLNTEKLFF. The DNA sequence is as follows: TGTGCCAGCAGCTTGCAACTGAATACGGAAAAACTGTTTTTT.